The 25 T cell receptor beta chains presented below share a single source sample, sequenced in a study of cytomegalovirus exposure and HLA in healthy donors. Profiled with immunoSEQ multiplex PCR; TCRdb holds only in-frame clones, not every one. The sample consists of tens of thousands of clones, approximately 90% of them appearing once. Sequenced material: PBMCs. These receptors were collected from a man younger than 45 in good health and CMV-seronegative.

For the CDR3, the DNA is TGTGCCAGCAGCGCCGGGACAGGGTCCTACGAGCAGTACTTC. This gives the protein CASSAGTGSYEQYF. The chain couples TRBV7-9 to TRBJ2-7; 9 positions match TRBD1. Germline CDR1 is SEHNR and CDR2 is FQNEAQ (reference sequence). CDR3 length: 14 residues. V shed 5 bases, J shed 1 base, and the junction held 3 bases outside the gene matches.

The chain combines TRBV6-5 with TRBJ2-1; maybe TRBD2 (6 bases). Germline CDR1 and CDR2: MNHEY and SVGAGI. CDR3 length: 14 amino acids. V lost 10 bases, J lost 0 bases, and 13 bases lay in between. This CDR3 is CATGVADSYNEQFF. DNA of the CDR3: TGTGCCACAGGCGTAGCGGACTCCTACAATGAGCAGTTCTTC.

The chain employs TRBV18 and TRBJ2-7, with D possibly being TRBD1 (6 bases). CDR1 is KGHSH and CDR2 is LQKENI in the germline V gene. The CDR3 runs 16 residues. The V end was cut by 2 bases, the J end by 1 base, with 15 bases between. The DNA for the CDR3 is TGTGCCAGCTCACCAATCCGGGACACTGGATCCTACGAGCAGTACTTC. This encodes CASSPIRDTGSYEQYF. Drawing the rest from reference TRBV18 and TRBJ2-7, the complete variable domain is NAGVMQNPRHLVRRRGQEARLRCSPMKGHSHVYWYRQLPEEGLKFMVYLQKENIIDESGMPKERFSAEFPKEGPSILRIQQVVRGDSAAYFCASSPIRDTGSYEQYFGPGTRLTVT.

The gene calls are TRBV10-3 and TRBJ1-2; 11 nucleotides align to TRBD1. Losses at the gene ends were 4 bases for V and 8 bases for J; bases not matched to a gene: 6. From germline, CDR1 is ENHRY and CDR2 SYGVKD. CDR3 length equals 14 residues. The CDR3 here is CAISGGQGARGYTF. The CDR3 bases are TGTGCCATCAGTGGAGGACAGGGGGCGAGGGGCTACACCTTC.

The CDR3 here is CAITGNWNQPQHF. The CDR3 bases are TGTGCCATTACAGGGAATTGGAATCAGCCCCAGCATTTT. This chain uses TRBV10-3 with TRBJ1-5, with a tentative D call TRBD1 (6 bases). Germline V CDR1 and CDR2: ENHRY, SYGVKD. Deletions cut 9 bases from V and 4 bases from J, with 13 bases between. The CDR3 runs 13 residues.

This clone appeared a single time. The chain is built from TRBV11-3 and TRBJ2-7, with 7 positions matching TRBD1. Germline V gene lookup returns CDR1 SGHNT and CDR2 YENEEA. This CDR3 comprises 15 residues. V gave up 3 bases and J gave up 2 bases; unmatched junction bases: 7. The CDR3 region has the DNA TGTGCCAGCAGCTTGGGGCTTGACAGGGCCTACGAGCAGTACTTC. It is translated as CASSLGLDRAYEQYF.

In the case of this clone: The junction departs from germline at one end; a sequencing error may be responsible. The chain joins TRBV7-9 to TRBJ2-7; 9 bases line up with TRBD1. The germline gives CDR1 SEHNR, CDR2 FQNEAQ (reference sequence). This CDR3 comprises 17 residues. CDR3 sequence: CASSLNEGTGRSSEQYF. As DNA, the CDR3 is TGTGCCAGCAGCTTAAACGAGGGGACAGGGAGGTCCTCCGAGCAGTACTTC.

The chain's CDR3 is CASSESGQGYIGELFF. The CDR3, as DNA: TGTGCCAGCAGTGAGTCCGGACAGGGCTATATCGGGGAGCTGTTTTTT. The V and J genes are TRBV25-1 and TRBJ2-2, with 8 nucleotides matching TRBD1. The CDR3 sequence is 16 residues long. Looked up from germline, CDR1 is MGHDK and CDR2 is SYGVNS. The V and J ends lost 3 bases and 7 bases, in that order; junction bases with no gene match: 10.

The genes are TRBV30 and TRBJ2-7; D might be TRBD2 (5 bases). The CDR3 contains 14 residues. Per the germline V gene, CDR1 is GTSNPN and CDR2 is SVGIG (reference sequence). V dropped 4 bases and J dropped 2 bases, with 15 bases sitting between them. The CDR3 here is CAWTSAVGTYEQYF. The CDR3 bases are TGTGCCTGGACTTCAGCGGTAGGAACCTACGAGCAGTACTTC.

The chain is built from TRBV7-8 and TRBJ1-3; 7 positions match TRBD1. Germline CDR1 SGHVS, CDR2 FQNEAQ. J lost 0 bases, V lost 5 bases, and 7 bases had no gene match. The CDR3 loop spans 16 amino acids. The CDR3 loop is CASSRRQGYSGNTIYF. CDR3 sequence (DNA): TGTGCCAGCAGCCGCCGACAGGGTTACTCTGGAAACACCATATATTTT.

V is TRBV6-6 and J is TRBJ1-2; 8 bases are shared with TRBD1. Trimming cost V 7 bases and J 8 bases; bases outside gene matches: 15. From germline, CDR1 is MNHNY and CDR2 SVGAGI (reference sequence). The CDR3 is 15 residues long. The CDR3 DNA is TGTGCCAGCATTTTACTAGACAGGGGCGAGCGGGGCTACACCTTC. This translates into CASILLDRGERGYTF.

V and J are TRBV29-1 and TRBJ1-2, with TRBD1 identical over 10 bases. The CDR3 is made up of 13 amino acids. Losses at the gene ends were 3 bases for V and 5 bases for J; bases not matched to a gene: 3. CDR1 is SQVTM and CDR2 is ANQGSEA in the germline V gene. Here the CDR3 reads CSVEDRGEYGYTF. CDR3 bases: TGCAGCGTTGAGGACAGGGGGGAATATGGCTACACCTTC.

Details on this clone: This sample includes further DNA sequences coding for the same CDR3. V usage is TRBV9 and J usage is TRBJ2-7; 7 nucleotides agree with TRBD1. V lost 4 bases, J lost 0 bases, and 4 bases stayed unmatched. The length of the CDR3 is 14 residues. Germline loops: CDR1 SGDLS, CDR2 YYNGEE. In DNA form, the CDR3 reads TGTGCCAGCAGCCCCAGGGACAGCTCCTACGAGCAGTACTTC. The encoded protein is CASSPRDSSYEQYF. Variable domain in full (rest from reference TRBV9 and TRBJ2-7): DSGVTQTPKHLITATGQRVTLRCSPRSGDLSVYWYQQSLDQGLQFLIQYYNGEERAKGNILERFSAQQFPDLHSELNLSSLELGDSALYFCASSPRDSSYEQYFGPGTRLTVT.

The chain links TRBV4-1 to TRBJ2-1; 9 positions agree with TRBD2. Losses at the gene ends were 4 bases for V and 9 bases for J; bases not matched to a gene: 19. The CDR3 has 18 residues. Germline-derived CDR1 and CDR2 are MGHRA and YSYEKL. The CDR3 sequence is CASSPGSRRGRAGGEQFF. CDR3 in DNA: TGCGCCAGCAGCCCGGGTTCGCGTCGCGGGAGGGCCGGGGGTGAGCAGTTCTTC.

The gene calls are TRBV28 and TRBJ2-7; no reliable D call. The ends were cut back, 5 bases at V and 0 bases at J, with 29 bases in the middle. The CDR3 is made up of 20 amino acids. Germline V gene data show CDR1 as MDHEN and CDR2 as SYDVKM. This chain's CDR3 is CASSPTPLYRLEQSSYEQYF. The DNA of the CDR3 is TGTGCCAGCAGTCCGACCCCGCTATATCGGCTGGAACAGAGCTCCTACGAGCAGTACTTC.

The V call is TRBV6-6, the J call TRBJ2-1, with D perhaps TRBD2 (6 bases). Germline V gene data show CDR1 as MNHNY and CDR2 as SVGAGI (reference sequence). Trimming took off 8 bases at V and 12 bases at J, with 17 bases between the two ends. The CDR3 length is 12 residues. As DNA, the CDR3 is TGTGCCAGCTCGCCTATATCCGGGGGGCAGTTCTTC. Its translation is CASSPISGGQFF.

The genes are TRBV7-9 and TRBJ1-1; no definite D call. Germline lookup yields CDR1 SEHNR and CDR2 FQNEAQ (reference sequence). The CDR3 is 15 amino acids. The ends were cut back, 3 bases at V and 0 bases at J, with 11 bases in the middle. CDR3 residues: CASSFEGNLNTEAFF. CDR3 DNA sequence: TGTGCCAGCAGCTTTGAGGGAAACTTGAACACTGAAGCTTTCTTT.

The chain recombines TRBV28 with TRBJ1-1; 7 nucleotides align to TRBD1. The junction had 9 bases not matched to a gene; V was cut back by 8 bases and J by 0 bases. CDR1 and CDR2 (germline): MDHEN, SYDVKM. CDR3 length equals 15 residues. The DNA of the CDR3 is TGTGCCAGCGCAATCCCCGGGACAGTGAACACTGAAGCTTTCTTT. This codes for CASAIPGTVNTEAFF.

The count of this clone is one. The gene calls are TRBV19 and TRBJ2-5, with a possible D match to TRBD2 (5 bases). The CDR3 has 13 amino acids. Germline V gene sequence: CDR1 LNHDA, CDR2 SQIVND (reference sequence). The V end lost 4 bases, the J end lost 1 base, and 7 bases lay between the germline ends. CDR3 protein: CASSTSPQETQYF. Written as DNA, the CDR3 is TGTGCCAGTAGTACTAGCCCCCAAGAGACCCAGTACTTC.

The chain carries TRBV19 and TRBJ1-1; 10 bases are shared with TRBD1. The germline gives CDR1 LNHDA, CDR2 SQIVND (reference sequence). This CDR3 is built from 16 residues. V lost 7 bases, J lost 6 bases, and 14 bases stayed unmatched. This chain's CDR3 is CASIIGTGAKGAEAFF. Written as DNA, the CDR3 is TGTGCCAGTATTATCGGGACAGGGGCAAAAGGGGCTGAAGCTTTCTTT.

The CDR3: CSVVQGGGPSYEQYF. CDR3 DNA: TGCAGCGTTGTACAAGGCGGGGGACCTAGCTACGAGCAGTACTTC. This chain uses TRBV29-1 with TRBJ2-7, with 7 bases aligning to TRBD2. With V trimmed by 4 bases and J by 3 bases, 12 bases remained unmatched. This CDR3 is 15 amino acids long. The germline gives CDR1 SQVTM, CDR2 ANQGSEA.

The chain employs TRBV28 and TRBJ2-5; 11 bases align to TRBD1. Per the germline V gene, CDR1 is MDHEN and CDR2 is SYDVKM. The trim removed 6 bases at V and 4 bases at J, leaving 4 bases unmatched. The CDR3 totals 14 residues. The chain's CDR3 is CASRLGQGGETQYF. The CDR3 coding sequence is TGTGCCAGCAGGTTGGGACAGGGGGGAGAGACCCAGTACTTC.

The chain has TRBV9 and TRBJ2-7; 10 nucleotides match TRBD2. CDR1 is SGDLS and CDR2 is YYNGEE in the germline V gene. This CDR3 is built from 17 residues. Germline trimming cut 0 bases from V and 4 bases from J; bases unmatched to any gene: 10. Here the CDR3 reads CASSVAPSGSEFYEQYF. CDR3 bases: TGTGCCAGCAGCGTAGCGCCTAGCGGGAGCGAATTTTACGAGCAGTACTTC. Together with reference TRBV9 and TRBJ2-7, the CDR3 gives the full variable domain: DSGVTQTPKHLITATGQRVTLRCSPRSGDLSVYWYQQSLDQGLQFLIQYYNGEERAKGNILERFSAQQFPDLHSELNLSSLELGDSALYFCASSVAPSGSEFYEQYFGPGTRLTVT.

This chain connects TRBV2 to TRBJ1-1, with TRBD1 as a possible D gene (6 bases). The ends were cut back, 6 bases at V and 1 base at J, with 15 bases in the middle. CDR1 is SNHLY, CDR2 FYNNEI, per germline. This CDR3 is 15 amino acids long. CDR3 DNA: TGTGCCAGCAGGAGGACAGTCAATGGGAACACTGAAGCTTTCTTT. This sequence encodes CASRRTVNGNTEAFF.

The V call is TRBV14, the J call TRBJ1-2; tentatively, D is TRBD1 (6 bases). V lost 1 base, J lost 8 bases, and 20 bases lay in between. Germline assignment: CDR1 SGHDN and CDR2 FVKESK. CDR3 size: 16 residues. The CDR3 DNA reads TGTGCCAGCAGCCAAGTGGTCGGGACACATCAAGGCGGCTACACCTTC. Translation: CASSQVVGTHQGGYTF.